The entry that follows covers one T cell receptor beta chain sequence. Its binding antigen is unknown. The input lacks base qualities; no much larger clone sits a single base away. From cysteine to phenylalanine, the CDR3 is 11 amino acids long. The sequence is cut down to CDR3 DNA, 33 bases in frame from base 1. Sequences MNHNY (CDR1) and SVGAGI (CDR2) are obtained from the germline V gene (reference sequence). V drops 4 bases and J drops 9 bases, leaving 7 bases in between. TCRbeta CDR3 regions were amplified from genomic DNA by means of the immunoSEQ Assay, a bias-controlled multiplex PCR. The authors' pipeline ran thus. Within the assay, amplification of reference gene primers was used to estimate how many nucleated cells each sample contained. To quantify the absolute abundance of each unique TCRbeta CDR3 rearrangement, sequence reads were collapsed and filtered. For each sample, productive Simpson clonality was calculated as the square root of Simpson's diversity index across productive rearrangements. TCRdb holds this immuneACCESS table with in-frame rearrangements only. Some clones are missing; in checked studies, unresolved V genes explain under half, and the rest has no known cause. V and J calls and clone size are as listed in that table; D and trimming were resolved from the DNA. In this sample the table shows 280,000 or so clones, roughly 90% of which occur a single time. The biggest ten clones account for almost 9.5% of the sample.

This entry comes from a study of blood T cell repertoires in COVID-19 (dated by TCRdb to the early 2020s). Some background on the complete study: Samples covering the acute and convalescent phases of COVID-19 were provided by collaborators in the United States, Italy and Spain. The prospective study material was composed of cDNA or gDNA derived from T cells, B-cell-depleted T cells, or PBMCs. The dataset comprised deeply sampled blood TCRbeta repertoires from subjects exposed to, actively infected with, or recovered from COVID-19. The repertoires were released in a freely available public database meant as a resource for research on the immune response to SARS-CoV-2. Samples came from the ongoing ImmuneRACE study (first 160 participants) plus 1,254 subjects from 6 global collaborators. Sample metadata almost always included a de-identified subject ID, COVID-19 status, age in years and sex. Where HLA class I and class II types were available, the types were taken from metadata supplied by the sample provider, not from assay-based typing. The study at large found these results: The quantity of clinical and demographic metadata differed by source and by participant and was supplied without curation.

Each collaborating institution followed its own protocols to collect whole blood in K2EDTA tubes. For TCRbeta analysis, collaborator samples were shipped as frozen whole blood, as isolated PBMCs, or as DNA extracted from either sample type. The receptor comes from a man between 18 and 35 years old with active or convalescent COVID-19. The sequence links TRBV6-6 to TRBJ2-1; a tentative D match to TRBD1 spans 6 bases. Sequenced sample: peripheral blood. The DNA sequence is TGTGCCAGCAGTTTCAGGGGTGAGCAGTTCTTC. It encodes CASSFRGEQFF.